The 16 T cell receptor beta chains listed next were all sequenced from one sample in a study of T cells after yellow fever vaccination (dated by TCRdb to the late 2010s). In the paper's terms, the treatment or condition label means: live attenuated yellow fever vaccine strain. The method was 5' RACE. Sequencer: Illumina HiSeq 2500. TCRdb ran its own pipeline on the public reads, namely fastp trimming at Q25 and MiXCR clone calling, and kept in-frame beta chains. Here each entry gathers all rows of one CDR3 protein and keeps the most common genes and DNA. The sample table records around 100,000 distinct CDR3 sequences; 7% to 8.5% of these occur just once. Clones ranked in the top ten supply roughly 25% of the sample. The source was CD8+ T cells sorted from PBMCs, collected 45 days after the yellow fever booster vaccination. The source is a man aged 25-40 years who received the YFV17D yellow fever vaccine.

Only a few counts were recorded for this clonotype. The J gene is TRBJ2-3, the V gene TRBV7-8; perhaps D is TRBD1 or TRBD2 (5 bases each). V was clipped by 7 bases and J by 4 bases, with 27 bases between them. Germline V gene sequence: CDR1 SGHVS, CDR2 FQNEAQ. CDR3 size: 18 residues. The CDR3 here is CASTFPLNGTPAPDTQYF. For the CDR3, the DNA is TGTGCCAGCACCTTCCCCCTAAACGGGACCCCTGCGCCAGATACGCAGTATTTT.

This chain connects TRBV5-5 to TRBJ1-1; D not certain. This CDR3 comprises 11 residues. Germline lookup yields CDR1 SGHKS and CDR2 YYEKEE (reference sequence). The CDR3 region has the DNA TGTCCCTGCTGCCTGCCGGGTGAAGCTTTCTTT. Translation: CPCCLPGEAFF.

This clonotype was recorded many times. The chain uses TRBV11-2 and TRBJ2-1; a weak D match, TRBD2 (5 bases). The V and J ends lost 4 bases and 6 bases respectively, with 16 bases between them. CDR1 and CDR2 from the germline V gene are SGHAT and FQNNGV. The CDR3 is 15 residues long. CDR3 nucleotide sequence: TGTGCCAGCAGCTCGGCTGGACTGAACTCCAATGAGCAGTTCTTC. Its protein is CASSSAGLNSNEQFF.

This clonotype was detected many times. This chain joins TRBV5-8 and TRBJ2-7; possible D gene TRBD1, 5 bases. V shed 0 bases and J shed 5 bases, with 9 bases lying between them. CDR1 and CDR2 from the germline V gene are SGHTS and YDEGEE. The CDR3 runs 13 residues. CDR3 region: CASSLVWGHEQYF. The DNA for the CDR3 is TGTGCCAGCAGCTTGGTATGGGGCCACGAGCAGTACTTC.

This clonotype was counted many times. V usage is TRBV20-1 and J usage is TRBJ2-1, with D perhaps TRBD2 (6 bases). Trimming took 4 bases from V and 0 from J, leaving 7 bases between them. CDR3 length: 13 residues. Looked up from germline, CDR1 is DFQATT and CDR2 is SNEGSKA (reference sequence). CDR3 amino acids: CSAIGSSYNEQFF. Written as DNA, the CDR3 is TGCAGTGCTATCGGGAGCTCCTACAATGAGCAGTTCTTC.

This clonotype was seen a handful of times. The rearrangement links TRBV6-2 or TRBV6-3 to TRBJ2-1; 8 bases line up with TRBD1. V was pared by 6 bases and J by 8 bases, with 18 bases of the junction left unmatched. The CDR3 runs to 17 residues. Germline-derived CDR1 and CDR2 are MNHEY and SVGEGT. As DNA, the CDR3 is TGTGCCAGCAGAATAGACCATTGGACAGGGTCTAATTATGAGCAGTTCTTC. It translates to CASRIDHWTGSNYEQFF.

Many counts were recorded for this clonotype. CDR3 sequence: CASSKGQSYEQYF. The CDR3 DNA is TGTGCCAGCAGTAAGGGACAGAGCTACGAGCAGTACTTC. This chain connects TRBV6-1 to TRBJ2-7; 7 bases fit TRBD1. This CDR3 region has 13 residues. With V trimmed by 5 bases and J by 3 bases, 4 bases remained unmatched. The germline gives CDR1 MNHNS, CDR2 SASEGT.

This clonotype showed up many times. The chain links TRBV7-9 to TRBJ2-2; D is unresolved. CDR3 length: 13 residues. Germline V gives CDR1 SEHNR, CDR2 FQNEAQ (reference sequence). V was shortened by 4 bases and J by 4 bases, with 7 bases between the two germline ends. CDR3 sequence (DNA): TGTGCCAGCAGCTCCCCCCTCACCGGGGAGCTGTTTTTT. This sequence encodes CASSSPLTGELFF.

This clonotype appeared many times. The CDR3 spells CASISGQRGTGELFF. The DNA for the CDR3 is TGTGCCAGCATCTCGGGGCAGCGAGGCACCGGGGAGCTGTTTTTT. The chain has TRBV6-2 or TRBV6-3 and TRBJ2-2; D is tentatively TRBD1 or TRBD2 (5 bases each). There are 15 residues in the CDR3. Trimming removed 7 bases from V and 4 bases from J, with 16 bases in between. Germline-derived CDR1 and CDR2 are MNHEY and SVGEGT.

The chain is built from TRBV2 and TRBJ2-2; 12 bases are shared with TRBD2. CDR1 and CDR2 (germline): SNHLY, FYNNEI. The CDR3 runs 18 residues. Losses at the gene ends were 11 bases for V and 5 bases for J; bases not matched to a gene: 18. CDR3 DNA sequence: TGTGCCTTCAGCCTCCCGAGACTAGCGGGAGTAAGGACCGGGGAGCTGTTTTTT. This translates into CAFSLPRLAGVRTGELFF.

J is TRBJ2-4 and V is TRBV20-1, with D perhaps TRBD1 (5 bases). This CDR3 spans 13 amino acids. Trimming shortened V by 4 bases and J by 8 bases, and 15 bases separated the two germline ends. Germline CDR1 DFQATT, CDR2 SNEGSKA (reference sequence). The CDR3: CSAMGPIGYIQYF. CDR3 coding DNA: TGCAGTGCTATGGGGCCCATAGGATACATTCAGTACTTC.

Ten or more counts support this clonotype. The rearrangement joins TRBV20-1 to TRBJ2-7; the D gene is possibly TRBD2 (5 bases). The CDR3 totals 15 residues. V gave up 0 bases and J gave up 6 bases, with 18 bases separating them. CDR1 is DFQATT and CDR2 is SNEGSKA in the germline V gene (reference sequence). CDR3 in amino acids: CSARDLGSSGIEQYF. CDR3 DNA sequence: TGCAGTGCTAGAGATCTTGGGAGCAGCGGAATCGAGCAGTACTTC.

This clonotype was recorded a few times. The CDR3 loop reads CASSSPWTGTGELFF. The CDR3 region has the DNA TGTGCCAGCAGTTCCCCCTGGACAGGGACCGGGGAGCTGTTTTTT. The genes are TRBV12-3 or TRBV12-4 and TRBJ2-2, with TRBD1 matching 8 bases. The CDR3 spans 15 residues. J lost 5 bases, V lost 4 bases, and 6 bases had no gene match.

This clonotype has a count of ten or more. This chain uses TRBV6-2 or TRBV6-3 with TRBJ2-7, with 7 bases lining up with TRBD1. Germline V gives CDR1 MNHEY, CDR2 SVGEGT. This CDR3 is built from 15 residues. Losses at the gene ends were 6 bases for V and 0 bases for J; bases not matched to a gene: 8. CDR3 DNA sequence: TGTGCCAGCAGCTCGCGACAGGGTAGCTCCTACGAGCAGTACTTC. It codes for CASSSRQGSSYEQYF.

This clonotype came up many times. This chain joins TRBV12-3 or TRBV12-4 and TRBJ2-5; TRBD2 is a possible D gene (5 bases). V dropped 11 bases and J dropped 0 bases, with 13 bases sitting between them. The CDR3 consists of 13 residues. The CDR3 sequence is CASRPGNQETQYF. The CDR3 DNA sequence: TGTGCCTCGCGCCCGGGAAACCAAGAGACCCAGTACTTC.

In this sample, this clonotype turned up a few times. This chain connects TRBV11-2 to TRBJ2-2; 9 bases are shared with TRBD2. This CDR3 is 15 amino acids long. With 3 bases clipped from V and 10 bases from J, the junction kept 9 bases outside the gene matches. Germline loops: CDR1 SGHAT, CDR2 FQNNGV. The CDR3, as DNA: TGTGCCAGCAGCTTTGGTTTAGCGGGAGTTGAGGAGCTGTTTTTT. It translates to CASSFGLAGVEELFF.